This TCR beta chain was captured in a study of blood T cell repertoires in COVID-19. The assay was immunoSEQ multiplex PCR, and TCRdb's table has in-frame clones only and misses some. The sample contains approximately 200,000 clones, 70% to 90% of which appear only once. The CDR3 extends over 13 amino acids. V shed 5 bases, J shed 5 bases, and the junction held 5 bases outside the gene matches. CDR1 is SGHVS, CDR2 FQNEAQ, per germline. The sequence was obtained from a woman in her forties or fifties with acute or convalescent COVID-19. This rearrangement joins TRBV7-8 to TRBJ1-2; TRBD1 agrees at 7 bases. The sequenced sample was peripheral blood. CDR3 region: CASSRDSSYGYTF. The CDR3 nucleotides are TGTGCCAGCAGCCGGGACAGTTCTTATGGCTACACCTTC.